Listed below are T cell receptor beta chains from one sample, sequenced in a study of blood T cell repertoires in COVID-19. Profiling relied on immunoSEQ multiplex PCR, and the TCRdb table lists in-frame clones only, not all of them. The table lists approximately 90,000 clones, 75% to 85% of them singletons, with 15% to 20% in the top ten. The sequenced sample consisted of peripheral blood. The receptors derive from a woman older than 75 with acute or convalescent COVID-19. CDR3s include the opening cysteine and the closing phenylalanine or tryptophan. D genes are given only for firm matches. Size is omitted from some rows. Given values are once, few, many or a class for expanded clones.

TRBJ2-2	TRBV11-2	NA	NA	CASTLLNTGELFF	TGTGCCAGCACCCTACTAAACACCGGGGAGCTGTTTTTT
TRBJ2-3	TRBV20-1	TRBD2	few	CSASGLAGVGTDTQYF	TGCAGTGCTAGTGGACTAGCGGGAGTAGGAACAGATACGCAGTATTTT
TRBJ1-2	TRBV30	TRBD1	NA	CAWSVRQGAVYTF	TGTGCCTGGAGTGTACGACAGGGGGCGGTCTACACCTTC
TRBJ1-1	TRBV18	TRBD1	NA	CASSTGQGFDPIEAFF	TGTGCCAGCTCAACAGGACAGGGGTTCGACCCTATCGAAGCTTTCTTT
TRBJ2-3	TRBV5-6	TRBD2	NA	CASSAPGLARSTDTQYF	TGTGCCAGCAGCGCACCGGGACTAGCGCGAAGCACAGATACGCAGTATTTT
TRBJ2-7	TRBV6-5	TRBD2	NA	CASRGSGLAGVEQYF	TGTGCCAGCAGAGGATCGGGACTAGCGGGAGTCGAGCAGTACTTC
TRBJ2-2	TRBV12-3/TRBV12-4	NA	once	CASRWSFGGELFF	TGTGCCAGTCGGTGGTCCTTTGGCGGGGAGCTGTTTTTT
TRBJ2-7	TRBV5-4	NA	NA	CASSLVGTPYEQYF	TGTGCCAGCAGCTTGGTGGGGACTCCCTACGAGCAGTACTTC
TRBJ1-2	TRBV25-1	NA	NA	CASSEAGRENGYTF	TGTGCCAGCAGTGAAGCGGGTAGGGAAAATGGCTACACCTTC
TRBJ2-1	TRBV25-1	NA	NA	CASSELGGPYNEQFF	TGTGCCAGCAGTGAATTGGGGGGTCCCTACAATGAGCAGTTCTTC